A single sample is the source of the 22 T cell receptor beta chains below, sequenced in a study of T cells in Graves' hyperthyroidism and ophthalmopathy. TCR beta CDR3 regions were amplified from RNA. First-round RT-PCR with HTBI primers amplified the TCR CDR3 region. One entry per CDR3 protein, called by TCRdb with MiXCR from the multiplex PCR reads. This table holds about 610,000 distinct CDR3 sequences, roughly 14% found once. Material for sequencing was blood. The source of these receptors is a woman between 40 and 55 years old with Graves' ophthalmopathy.

This clonotype was seen a few times. This chain joins TRBV12-3 or TRBV12-4 and TRBJ2-2; 13 bases fit TRBD2. J gave up 6 bases and V 9 bases, and 4 bases lay outside the gene matches. CDR3 size: 14 residues. CDR3 in DNA: TGTGCCAGTGGACTAGCGGGAGTGGCCGGGGAGCTGTTTTTT. Amino acids: CASGLAGVAGELFF.

This clonotype was seen ten or more times. A much larger clone sits a single nucleotide away, making a read error possible. The V call is TRBV7-6, the J call TRBJ2-7, with 8 bases matching TRBD1. CDR1 is SGHVS and CDR2 is FNYEAQ in the germline V gene. J was trimmed by 6 bases and V by 1 base; bases with no gene match: 2. The CDR3 runs 13 residues. The CDR3 region is CASSLGTGSEQYF. The CDR3 region has the DNA TGTGCCAGCAGCTTAGGGACAGGGAGCGAGCAGTACTTC.

Many counts were recorded for this clonotype. This sequence joins TRBV5-1 and TRBJ2-7; the D is unclear. Trimming took 4 bases from V and 4 from J, leaving 6 bases between them. This CDR3 has 11 residues. CDR1 and CDR2 (germline): SGHRS, YFSETQ. The CDR3 DNA is TGCGCCAGCAGCGGGGAATACGAGCAGTACTTC. Translating it yields CASSGEYEQYF.

The CDR3 DNA reads TGTGCCAGCAGCTTAGTTGGGGCCAACACAGATACGCAGTATTTT. It codes for CASSLVGANTDTQYF. V gene TRBV7-8 combines with J gene TRBJ2-3; D perhaps matches TRBD1 (5 bases). V lost 1 base, J lost 2 bases, and 10 bases lay in between. The CDR3 length is 15 residues. Germline V gene lookup returns CDR1 SGHVS and CDR2 FQNEAQ.

This clonotype was recorded a few times. This chain links TRBV28 with TRBJ2-4; TRBD1 matches at 9 bases. The CDR3 runs 14 residues. In germline, CDR1 is MDHEN, CDR2 SYDVKM. V lost 4 bases, J lost 5 bases, and 3 bases stayed unmatched. The CDR3, as DNA: TGTGCCAGCAGTTGGGGACAGGGCCAAAACATTCAGTACTTC. This codes for CASSWGQGQNIQYF.

This clonotype has ten or more counts. The V gene is TRBV12-3 or TRBV12-4, the J gene TRBJ2-2; 8 nucleotides match TRBD1. Germline trimming cut 5 bases from V and 7 bases from J; bases unmatched to any gene: 6. CDR3 size: 14 residues. The CDR3 reads CASSRTGRNGELFF. In DNA, the CDR3 is TGTGCCAGCAGTCGGACAGGGCGGAACGGGGAGCTGTTTTTT.

This clonotype is deemed medium-sized. The chain is built from TRBV15 and TRBJ1-5; D not resolved. The germline CDR1 and CDR2 sequences are LNHNV and YYDKDF (reference sequence). Trimming stripped 0 bases from V and 2 bases from J, with 8 bases between. This CDR3 contains 15 residues. CDR3 nucleotide sequence: TGTGCCACCAGCAGAGATGGGGATGGCAATCAGCCCCAGCATTTT. Translated, it gives CATSRDGDGNQPQHF.

Ten or more counts support this clonotype. The chain employs TRBV7-3 and TRBJ2-7, with 9 bases matching TRBD1. V trimming: 6 bases; J trimming: 6 bases; junction bases outside the gene matches: 6. Germline assignment: CDR1 SGHTA and CDR2 FQGTGA. The CDR3 covers 13 residues. The CDR3 reads CASSTGTGLEQYF. CDR3 bases: TGTGCCAGCAGTACAGGGACAGGGCTCGAGCAGTACTTC.

The J gene is TRBJ2-7, the V gene TRBV6-7; 10 bases align to TRBD1. TRBV6-7 is designated an ORF whose function remains uncertain. V was pared by 5 bases and J by 1 base, with 8 bases of the junction left unmatched. The CDR3 extends over 16 amino acids. The CDR3 here is CASSPRDRGSSYEQYF. In DNA form, the CDR3 reads TGTGCCAGCAGTCCCCGGGACAGGGGTTCGTCCTACGAGCAGTACTTC.

This clonotype was counted only a few times. This sequence may be a read error, since a much larger clone differs from it by one base. The V call is TRBV6-5, the J call TRBJ1-1; D is uncertain. The CDR3 contains 15 residues. The germline V gene has CDR1 MNHEY and CDR2 SVGAGI. The CDR3 bases are TGTGCCAGCAGTTACGGTCGGCTTCTGAACACTGAAGCTTCCTTT. Translating gives CASSYGRLLNTEASF.

This clonotype was detected many times. This chain links TRBV7-2 with TRBJ2-7, with TRBD1 identical over 7 bases. Per the germline V gene, CDR1 is SGHTA and CDR2 is FQGNSA. The junction had 9 bases not matched to a gene; V was cut back by 5 bases and J by 2 bases. This CDR3 comprises 15 residues. CDR3 DNA sequence: TGTGCCAGCAGCAAATCCGGGACAGAAACCTACGAGCAGTACTTC. The encoded protein is CASSKSGTETYEQYF.

This CDR3 is CASSSPFARSTDTQYF. In DNA form, the CDR3 reads TGTGCCAGCAGCTCCCCCTTCGCCCGGAGCACAGATACGCAGTATTTT. The rearrangement uses TRBV11-2 and TRBJ2-3; no clear D. The CDR3 has 16 residues. Germline values: CDR1 SGHAT, CDR2 FQNNGV. With 4 bases removed from V and 0 bases from J, the gap between germline ends came to 14 bases.

The chain recombines TRBV12-3 or TRBV12-4 with TRBJ2-7, with 10 bases aligning to TRBD1. This CDR3 region has 14 residues. Trimming cost V 6 bases and J 6 bases; bases outside gene matches: 8. The CDR3 reads CASSTGQGLAEQYF. The CDR3 region has the DNA TGTGCCAGCAGCACGGGACAGGGGTTGGCCGAGCAGTACTTC.

The sample holds a few counts of this clonotype. V and J are TRBV4-1 and TRBJ1-2; a weak D match, TRBD1 (5 bases). The CDR3 length is 15 residues. Trimming removed 1 base from V and 0 bases from J, with 9 bases in between. Germline V lookup: CDR1 MGHRA, CDR2 YSYEKL. The CDR3 region is CASSQGRATNYGYTF. CDR3 sequence (DNA): TGCGCCAGCAGCCAAGGCAGGGCAACTAACTATGGCTACACCTTC.

The DNA for the CDR3 is TGTGCCTGGAGGGAGGATGTGAACACTGAAGCTTTCTTT. Its translation: CAWREDVNTEAFF. The V call is TRBV30, the J call TRBJ1-1; D gene ambiguous. V dropped 3 bases and J dropped 0 bases, with 8 bases sitting between them. Germline V CDR1 and CDR2: GTSNPN, SVGIG (reference sequence). The CDR3 spans 13 residues. Filled out from reference TRBV30 and TRBJ1-1, the complete variable domain reads SQTIHQWPATLVQPVGSPLSLECTVEGTSNPNLYWYRQAAGRGLQLLFYSVGIGQISSEVPQNLSASRPQDRQFILSSKKLLLSDSGFYLCAWREDVNTEAFFGQGTRLTVV.

This clonotype came up many times. This chain uses TRBV6-5 with TRBJ2-7; TRBD1 is a possible D gene (5 bases). The CDR3 totals 14 residues. CDR1 is MNHEY, CDR2 SVGAGI, per germline. Trimming removed 7 bases at V and 2 bases at J, with 15 bases between. CDR3 DNA: TGTGCCAGCAAGCCAGCAGGGCTTGCCTACGAGCAGTACTTC. As protein: CASKPAGLAYEQYF.

This clonotype was observed at least ten times. J is TRBJ2-7 and V is TRBV5-1, with TRBD2 identical over 9 bases. This CDR3 contains 16 residues. Trimming cost V 4 bases and J 0 bases; bases outside gene matches: 8. CDR1 is SGHRS and CDR2 is YFSETQ in the germline V gene. The CDR3 DNA sequence: TGCGCCAGCAGCCCTCCAGCTAGCGGGATCTCCTACGAGCAGTACTTC. Its protein is CASSPPASGISYEQYF. The full variable domain, with the rest looked up from reference TRBV5-1 and TRBJ2-7, is KAGVTQTPRYLIKTRGQQVTLSCSPISGHRSVSWYQQTPGQGLQFLFEYFSETQRNKGNFPGRFSGRQFSNSRSEMNVSTLELGDSALYLCASSPPASGISYEQYFGPGTRLTVT.

The chain recombines TRBV6-1 with TRBJ2-2, with 7 bases matching TRBD1. From germline, CDR1 is MNHNS and CDR2 SASEGT. V dropped 6 bases and J dropped 3; count of bases not matched to a gene: 10. The CDR3 totals 16 residues. CDR3 nucleotides: TGTGCCAGCAGACATAAACAGGGGAAATACACCGGGGAGCTGTTTTTT. Translating it yields CASRHKQGKYTGELFF.

There are a few counts of this clonotype. This chain uses TRBV6-1 with TRBJ1-2; D is perhaps TRBD1 (5 bases). This CDR3 has 14 residues. The germline CDR1 and CDR2 sequences are MNHNS and SASEGT. V lost 2 bases and J 3 bases, leaving 10 bases between the germline ends. CDR3 loop: CASSERGRYYGYTF. CDR3 nucleotides: TGTGCCAGCAGTGAACGGGGCCGCTACTATGGCTACACCTTC.

In this sample, this clonotype turned up many times. The chain has TRBV19 and TRBJ1-2; 8 bases are shared with TRBD1. The CDR3 consists of 13 residues. The V and J ends lost 10 bases and 4 bases, in that order; junction bases with no gene match: 8. Germline CDR1 reads LNHDA; CDR2 reads SQIVND (reference sequence). As DNA, the CDR3 is TGTGCCACCGGACAGGGCTTGGGCTATGGCTACACCTTC. Translated: CATGQGLGYGYTF.

This clonotype was recorded at least ten times. This rearrangement joins TRBV9 to TRBJ1-5; tentative D call: TRBD1 (6 bases). The V gene's germline CDR1 is SGDLS and CDR2 YYNGEE. The CDR3 runs 14 residues. V shed 2 bases and J shed 7 bases, with 13 bases lying between them. This CDR3 reads CASSVTGLGQPQHF. For the CDR3, the DNA is TGTGCCAGCAGCGTTACAGGGTTAGGGCAGCCCCAGCATTTT. Full variable domain (remainder filled in from reference TRBV9 and TRBJ1-5): DSGVTQTPKHLITATGQRVTLRCSPRSGDLSVYWYQQSLDQGLQFLIQYYNGEERAKGNILERFSAQQFPDLHSELNLSSLELGDSALYFCASSVTGLGQPQHFGDGTRLSIL.

This clonotype was detected only a few times. V is TRBV6-2 or TRBV6-3 and J is TRBJ2-1; D possibly matches TRBD1 or TRBD2 (5 bases each). Trimming shortened V by 7 bases and J by 6 bases, and 16 bases separated the two germline ends. The CDR3 has 14 amino acids. Germline V lookup: CDR1 MNHEY, CDR2 SVGEGT. CDR3 nucleotides: TGTGCCAGCACGGGGCGACCCACCCTCAATGAGCAGTTCTTC. Translated, it gives CASTGRPTLNEQFF.